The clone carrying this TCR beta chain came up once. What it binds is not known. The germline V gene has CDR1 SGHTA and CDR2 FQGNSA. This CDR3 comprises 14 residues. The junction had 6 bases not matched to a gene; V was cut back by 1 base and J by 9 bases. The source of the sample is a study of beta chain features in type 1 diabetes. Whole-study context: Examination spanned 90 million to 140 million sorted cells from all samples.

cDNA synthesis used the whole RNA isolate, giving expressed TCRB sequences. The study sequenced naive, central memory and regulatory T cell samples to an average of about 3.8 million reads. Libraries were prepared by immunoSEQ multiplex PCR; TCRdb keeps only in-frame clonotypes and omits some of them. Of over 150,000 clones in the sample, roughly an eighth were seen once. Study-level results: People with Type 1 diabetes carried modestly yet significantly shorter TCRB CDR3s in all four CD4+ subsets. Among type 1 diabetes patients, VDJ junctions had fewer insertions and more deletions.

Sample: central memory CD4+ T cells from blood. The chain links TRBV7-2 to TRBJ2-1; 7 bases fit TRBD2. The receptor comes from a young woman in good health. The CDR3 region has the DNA TGTGCCAGCAGCTTAGTGGGGGGGAGAGGTGAGCAGTTCTTC. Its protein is CASSLVGGRGEQFF. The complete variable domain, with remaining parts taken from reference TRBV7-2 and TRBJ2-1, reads GAGVSQSPSNKVTEKGKDVELRCDPISGHTALYWYRQSLGQGLEFLIYFQGNSAPDKSGLPSDRFSAERTGGSVSTLTIQRTQQEDSAVYLCASSLVGGRGEQFFGPGTRLTVL.